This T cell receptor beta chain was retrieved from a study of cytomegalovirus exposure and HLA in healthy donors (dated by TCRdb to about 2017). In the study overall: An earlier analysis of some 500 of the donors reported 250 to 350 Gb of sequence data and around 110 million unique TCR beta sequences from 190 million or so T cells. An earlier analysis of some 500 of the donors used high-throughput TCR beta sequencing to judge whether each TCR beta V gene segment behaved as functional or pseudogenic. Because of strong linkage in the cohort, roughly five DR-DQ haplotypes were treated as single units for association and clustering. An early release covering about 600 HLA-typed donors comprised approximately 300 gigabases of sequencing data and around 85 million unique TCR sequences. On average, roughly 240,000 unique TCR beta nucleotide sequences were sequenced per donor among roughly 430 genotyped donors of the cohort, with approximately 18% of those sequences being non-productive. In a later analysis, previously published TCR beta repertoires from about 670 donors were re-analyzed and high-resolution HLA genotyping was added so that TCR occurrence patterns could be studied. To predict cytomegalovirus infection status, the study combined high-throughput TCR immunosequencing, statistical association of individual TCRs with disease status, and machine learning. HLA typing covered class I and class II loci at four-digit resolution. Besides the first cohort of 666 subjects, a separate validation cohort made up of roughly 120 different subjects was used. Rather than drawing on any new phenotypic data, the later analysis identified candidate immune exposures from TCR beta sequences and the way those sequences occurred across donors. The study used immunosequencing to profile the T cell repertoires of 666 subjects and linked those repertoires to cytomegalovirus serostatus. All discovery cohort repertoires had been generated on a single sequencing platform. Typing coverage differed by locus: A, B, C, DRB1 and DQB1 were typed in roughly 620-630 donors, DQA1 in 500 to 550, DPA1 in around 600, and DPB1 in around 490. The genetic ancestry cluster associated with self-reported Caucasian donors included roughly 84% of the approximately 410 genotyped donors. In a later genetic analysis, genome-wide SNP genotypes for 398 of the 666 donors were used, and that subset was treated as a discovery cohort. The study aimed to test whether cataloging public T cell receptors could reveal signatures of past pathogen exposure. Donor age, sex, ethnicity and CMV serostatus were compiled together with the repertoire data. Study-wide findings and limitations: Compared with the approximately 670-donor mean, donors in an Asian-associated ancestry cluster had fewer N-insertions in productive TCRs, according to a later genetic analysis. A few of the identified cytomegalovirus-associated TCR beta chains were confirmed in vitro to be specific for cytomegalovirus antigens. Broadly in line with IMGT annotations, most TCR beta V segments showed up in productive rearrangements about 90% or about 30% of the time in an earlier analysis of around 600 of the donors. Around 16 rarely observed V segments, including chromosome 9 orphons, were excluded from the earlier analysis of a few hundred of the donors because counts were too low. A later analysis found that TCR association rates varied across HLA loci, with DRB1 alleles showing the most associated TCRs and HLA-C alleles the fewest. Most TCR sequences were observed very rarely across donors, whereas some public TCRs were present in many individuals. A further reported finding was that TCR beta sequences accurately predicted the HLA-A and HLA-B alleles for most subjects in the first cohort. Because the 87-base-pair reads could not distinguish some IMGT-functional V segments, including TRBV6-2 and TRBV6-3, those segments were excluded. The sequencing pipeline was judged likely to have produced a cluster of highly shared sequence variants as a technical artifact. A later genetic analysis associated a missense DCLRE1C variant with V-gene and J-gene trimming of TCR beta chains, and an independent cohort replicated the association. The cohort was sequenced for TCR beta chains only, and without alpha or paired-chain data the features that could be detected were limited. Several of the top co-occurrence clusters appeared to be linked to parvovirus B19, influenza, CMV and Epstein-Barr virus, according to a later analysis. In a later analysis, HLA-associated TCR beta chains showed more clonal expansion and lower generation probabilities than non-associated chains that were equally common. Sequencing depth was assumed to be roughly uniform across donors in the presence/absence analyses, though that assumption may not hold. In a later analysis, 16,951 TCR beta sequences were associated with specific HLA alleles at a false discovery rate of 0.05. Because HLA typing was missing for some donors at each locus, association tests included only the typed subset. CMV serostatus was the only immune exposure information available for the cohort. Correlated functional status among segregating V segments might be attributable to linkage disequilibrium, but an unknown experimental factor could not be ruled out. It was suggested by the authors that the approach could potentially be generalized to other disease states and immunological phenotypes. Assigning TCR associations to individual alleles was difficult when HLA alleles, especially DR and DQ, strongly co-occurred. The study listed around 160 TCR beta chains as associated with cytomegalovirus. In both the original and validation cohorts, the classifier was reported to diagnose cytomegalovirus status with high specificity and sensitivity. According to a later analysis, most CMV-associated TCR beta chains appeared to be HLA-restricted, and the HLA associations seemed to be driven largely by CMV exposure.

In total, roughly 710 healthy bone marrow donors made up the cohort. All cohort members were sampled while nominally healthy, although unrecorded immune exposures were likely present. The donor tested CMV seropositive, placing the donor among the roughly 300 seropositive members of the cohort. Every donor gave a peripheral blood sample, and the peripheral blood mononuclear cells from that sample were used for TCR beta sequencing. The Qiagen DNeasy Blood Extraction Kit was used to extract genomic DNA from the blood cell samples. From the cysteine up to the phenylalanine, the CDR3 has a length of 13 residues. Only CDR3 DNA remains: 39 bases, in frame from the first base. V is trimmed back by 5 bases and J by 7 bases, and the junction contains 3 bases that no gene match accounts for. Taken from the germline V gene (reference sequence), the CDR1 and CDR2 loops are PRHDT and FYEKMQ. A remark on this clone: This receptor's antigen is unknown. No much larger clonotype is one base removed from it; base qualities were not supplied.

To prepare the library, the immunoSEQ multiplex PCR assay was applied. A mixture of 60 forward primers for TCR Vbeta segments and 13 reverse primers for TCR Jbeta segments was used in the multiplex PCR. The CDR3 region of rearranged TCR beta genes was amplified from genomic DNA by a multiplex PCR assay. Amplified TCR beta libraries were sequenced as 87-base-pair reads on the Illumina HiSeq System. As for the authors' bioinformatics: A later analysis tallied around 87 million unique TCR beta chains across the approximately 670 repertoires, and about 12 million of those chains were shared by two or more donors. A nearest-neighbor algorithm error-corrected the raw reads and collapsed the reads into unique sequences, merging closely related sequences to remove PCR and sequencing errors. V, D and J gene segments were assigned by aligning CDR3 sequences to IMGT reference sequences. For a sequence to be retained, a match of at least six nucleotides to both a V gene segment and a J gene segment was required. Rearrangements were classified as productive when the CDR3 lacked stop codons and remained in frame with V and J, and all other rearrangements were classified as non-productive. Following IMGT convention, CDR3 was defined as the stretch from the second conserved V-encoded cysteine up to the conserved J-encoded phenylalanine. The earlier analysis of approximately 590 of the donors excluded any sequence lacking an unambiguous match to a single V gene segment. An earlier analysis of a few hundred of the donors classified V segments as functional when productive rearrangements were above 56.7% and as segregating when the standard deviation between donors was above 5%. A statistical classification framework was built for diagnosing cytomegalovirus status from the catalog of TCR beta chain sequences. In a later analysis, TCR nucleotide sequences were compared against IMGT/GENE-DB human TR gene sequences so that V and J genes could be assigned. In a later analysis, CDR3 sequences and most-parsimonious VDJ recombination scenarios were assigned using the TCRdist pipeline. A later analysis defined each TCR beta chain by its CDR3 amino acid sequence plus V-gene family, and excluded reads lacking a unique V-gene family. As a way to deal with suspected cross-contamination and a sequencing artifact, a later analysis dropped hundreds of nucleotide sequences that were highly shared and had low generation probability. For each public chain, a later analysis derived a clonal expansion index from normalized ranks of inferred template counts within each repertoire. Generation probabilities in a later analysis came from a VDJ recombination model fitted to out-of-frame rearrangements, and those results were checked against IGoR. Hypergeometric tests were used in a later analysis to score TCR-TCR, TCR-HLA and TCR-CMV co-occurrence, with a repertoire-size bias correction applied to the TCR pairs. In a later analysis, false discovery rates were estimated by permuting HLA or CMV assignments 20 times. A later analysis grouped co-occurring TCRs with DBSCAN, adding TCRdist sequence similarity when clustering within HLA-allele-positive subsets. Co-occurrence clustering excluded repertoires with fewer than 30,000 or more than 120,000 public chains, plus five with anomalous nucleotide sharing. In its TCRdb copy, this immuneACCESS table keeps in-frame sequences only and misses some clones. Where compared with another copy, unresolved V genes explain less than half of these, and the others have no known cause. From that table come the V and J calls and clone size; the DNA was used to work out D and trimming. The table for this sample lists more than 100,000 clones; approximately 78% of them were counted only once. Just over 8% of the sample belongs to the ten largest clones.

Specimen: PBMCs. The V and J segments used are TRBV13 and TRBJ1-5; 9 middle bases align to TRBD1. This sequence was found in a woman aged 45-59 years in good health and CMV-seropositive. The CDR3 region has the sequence CASSRDRAQPQHF. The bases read TGTGCCAGCAGCCGGGACAGGGCCCAGCCCCAGCATTTT.